The rows below give T cell receptor beta chains drawn from one sample of a study of identical twins. TCRdb reanalysed the 5' RACE reads using MiXCR and keeps one entry per CDR3 protein. The sample lists 600,000 to 700,000 distinct CDR3 sequences, 21% occurring once. This sample also appeared in a second study, on T cells expressing NK-cell markers.

The specimen sequenced was PBMCs. These receptors came from a woman aged 18-29 years in good health. Each CDR3 is given with its conserved first and last residue. The order of the fields is CDR3 protein, CDR3 DNA, clone size, V gene, J gene, D gene. A D gene is named only where the DNA matches it firmly. Size is omitted from some rows. Given values are once, few, many or a class for expanded clones.

CDR3aa: CAGKDYNYNEQFF
CDR3nt: TGTGCCGGGAAGGACTACAACTACAATGAGCAGTTCTTC
abundance: few
v_gene: TRBV6-1
j_gene: TRBJ2-1
d_gene: .

CDR3aa: CASSTPGRDTDTQYF
CDR3nt: TGTGCCAGCAGTACCCCGGGGAGGGACACAGATACGCAGTATTTT
abundance: .
v_gene: TRBV12-3/TRBV12-4
j_gene: TRBJ2-3
d_gene: TRBD2

CDR3aa: CASSLGHRMFNEQFF
CDR3nt: TGTGCCAGCAGCTTAGGACACCGAATGTTCAATGAGCAGTTCTTC
abundance: many
v_gene: TRBV7-8
j_gene: TRBJ2-1
d_gene: .

CDR3aa: CATSPLRAHTGELFF
CDR3nt: TGTGCCACCAGCCCCCTGCGGGCACACACCGGGGAGCTGTTTTTT
abundance: .
v_gene: TRBV24-1
j_gene: TRBJ2-2
d_gene: .

CDR3aa: CASSSPLGQNYNEQFF
CDR3nt: TGTGCCAGCAGTTCCCCATTAGGACAGAACTACAATGAGCAGTTCTTC
abundance: few
v_gene: TRBV6-5
j_gene: TRBJ2-1
d_gene: .

CDR3aa: CASSFLGGDTEAFF
CDR3nt: TGTGCCAGCAGCTTTTTGGGCGGCGACACTGAAGCTTTCTTT
abundance: few
v_gene: TRBV7-2
j_gene: TRBJ1-1
d_gene: .

CDR3aa: CSTGQGEDSEQYF
CDR3nt: TGCAGCACCGGACAGGGGGAGGATAGCGAGCAGTACTTC
abundance: few
v_gene: TRBV29-1
j_gene: TRBJ2-7
d_gene: TRBD1

CDR3aa: CASSIPSGTLTEAFF
CDR3nt: TGTGCCAGCAGCATACCATCGGGGACGTTGACTGAAGCTTTCTTT
abundance: few
v_gene: TRBV6-1
j_gene: TRBJ1-1
d_gene: .

CDR3aa: CASSWASSGANVLTF
CDR3nt: TGTGCCAGCAGTTGGGCAAGCTCTGGGGCCAACGTCCTGACTTTC
abundance: .
v_gene: TRBV12-3/TRBV12-4
j_gene: TRBJ2-6
d_gene: .

CDR3aa: CASSLSGGPSYEQYF
CDR3nt: TGTGCCAGCAGTTTGTCAGGGGGCCCTTCCTACGAGCAGTACTTC
abundance: .
v_gene: TRBV12-3/TRBV12-4
j_gene: TRBJ2-7
d_gene: TRBD1

CDR3aa: CASSAGQSSTQHF
CDR3nt: TGTGCCAGCAGCGCAGGACAGTCTTCTACCCAGCATTTT
abundance: many
v_gene: TRBV9
j_gene: TRBJ1-5
d_gene: .

CDR3aa: CSAIGATHTDTQYF
CDR3nt: TGCAGTGCAATTGGGGCTACCCACACAGATACGCAGTATTTT
abundance: few
v_gene: TRBV20-1
j_gene: TRBJ2-3
d_gene: .

CDR3aa: CATSGLVAGGNNEQFF
CDR3nt: TGTGCCACCAGTGGGTTAGTAGCGGGAGGGAACAATGAGCAGTTCTTC
abundance: once
v_gene: TRBV24-1
j_gene: TRBJ2-1
d_gene: TRBD2

CDR3aa: CSARDPAGDSTDTQYF
CDR3nt: TGCAGTGCTAGAGATCCGGCAGGGGATAGCACAGATACGCAGTATTTT
abundance: many
v_gene: TRBV20-1
j_gene: TRBJ2-3
d_gene: .

CDR3aa: CASSGHSGRMAEQYF
CDR3nt: TGTGCCAGCAGCGGCCACAGCGGGAGGATGGCGGAGCAGTACTTC
abundance: .
v_gene: TRBV9
j_gene: TRBJ2-7
d_gene: TRBD2

CDR3aa: CAWSVGRTYEQYF
CDR3nt: TGTGCCTGGAGTGTGGGGAGGACCTACGAGCAGTACTTC
abundance: .
v_gene: TRBV30
j_gene: TRBJ2-7
d_gene: .

CDR3aa: CASERTAAYEQFF
CDR3nt: TGTGCCAGCGAAAGGACAGCGGCCTATGAGCAGTTCTTC
abundance: few
v_gene: TRBV7-2
j_gene: TRBJ2-1
d_gene: .

CDR3aa: CASARWGSTDTQYF
CDR3nt: TGTGCCAGCGCCCGATGGGGTAGCACAGATACGCAGTATTTT
abundance: .
v_gene: TRBV11-2
j_gene: TRBJ2-3
d_gene: .

CDR3aa: CASSFIRDRYEQYF
CDR3nt: TGTGCCAGCAGCTTCATCCGAGATCGCTACGAGCAGTACTTC
abundance: few
v_gene: TRBV5-5
j_gene: TRBJ2-7
d_gene: .

CDR3aa: CASSYSIAGTDTQYF
CDR3nt: TGTGCCAGCAGCTACTCGATTGCTGGCACAGATACGCAGTATTTT
abundance: .
v_gene: TRBV7-9
j_gene: TRBJ2-3
d_gene: .

CDR3aa: CASSYLNDTKIAKNIQYF
CDR3nt: TGTGCCAGCAGTTACTTAAACGACACAAAGATAGCCAAAAACATTCAGTACTTC
abundance: .
v_gene: TRBV6-2/TRBV6-3
j_gene: TRBJ2-4
d_gene: .

CDR3aa: CSARDVRRRPGYTF
CDR3nt: TGCAGTGCTAGAGATGTAAGGCGACGGCCTGGCTACACCTTC
abundance: .
v_gene: TRBV20-1
j_gene: TRBJ1-2
d_gene: .

CDR3aa: CASSLGQGLSGELFF
CDR3nt: TGTGCCAGCAGTTTGGGACAGGGGCTATCCGGGGAGCTGTTTTTT
abundance: .
v_gene: TRBV12-3/TRBV12-4
j_gene: TRBJ2-2
d_gene: TRBD1

CDR3aa: CASRVSGFSYEQYF
CDR3nt: TGTGCCAGCAGAGTCTCCGGGTTTTCCTACGAGCAGTACTTC
abundance: .
v_gene: TRBV7-9
j_gene: TRBJ2-7
d_gene: .